The rows below give T cell receptor beta chains drawn from one sample of a study of Ad26.COV2.S vaccination and SARS-CoV-2 variants. Clones were sequenced by immunoSEQ multiplex PCR, and TCRdb holds only the in-frame ones, with some missing. The sample has under 500,000 clones, around 93% seen once. Sequencing used peripheral blood, obtained in a trial of Ad26.COV2.S vaccine versus placebo. The receptors come from a person between 18 and 59 years old who received the Ad26.COV2.S COVID-19 vaccine or a placebo. CDR3s include the opening cysteine and the closing phenylalanine or tryptophan. The order of the fields is V gene, D gene, clone size, J gene, CDR3 length, CDR3 protein, CDR3 DNA. The D gene is left open where the match is weak. Not all rows give a size; the values are once, few, many and, for expanded clones, a class.

>TRBV4-3|TRBD2|NA|TRBJ2-4|15
CASSHLGGAKNIQYF
TGCGCCAGCAGCCATTTGGGGGGGGCCAAAAACATTCAGTACTTC
>TRBV12-2|NA|NA|TRBJ2-5|16
CASRSRFPREQETQYF
TGTGCAAGTCGCTCCCGTTTCCCGAGGGAGCAAGAGACCCAGTACTTC
>TRBV19|NA|NA|TRBJ1-5|14
CASSISRDTNLQHF
TGTGCCAGTAGTATCTCCCGGGACACCAACCTCCAGCATTTT
>TRBV28|NA|NA|TRBJ1-4|14
CASSLPPPLEKLFF
TGTGCCAGCAGTCTTCCCCCCCCATTAGAAAAACTGTTTTTT
>TRBV30|TRBD1|NA|TRBJ1-2|20
CAWAQKAYRGVPSFDYGYTF
TGTGCCTGGGCCCAGAAAGCCTACAGGGGCGTCCCCTCATTCGACTATGGCTACACCTTC
>TRBV7-8|NA|once|TRBJ2-6|15
CASSLIGTGANVLTF
TGTGCCAGCAGCTTAATAGGGACCGGGGCCAACGTCCTGACTTTC
>TRBV3-1/TRBV3-2|TRBD1|NA|TRBJ1-2|20
CASSQEWVWDRGSYGYGYTF
TGTGCCAGCAGCCAAGAATGGGTTTGGGACAGGGGATCTTACGGCTATGGCTACACCTTC
>TRBV6-2/TRBV6-3|NA|few|TRBJ2-7|14
CASSYSKSNYEQYF
TGTGCCAGCAGTTACTCGAAGTCGAACTACGAGCAGTACTTC
>TRBV9|NA|once|TRBJ1-2|15
CASSVGKGREYGYTF
TGTGCCAGCAGCGTAGGAAAGGGCAGAGAATATGGCTACACCTTC
>TRBV28|NA|NA|TRBJ1-6|15
CASSPGWGVSSPLHF
TGTGCCAGCAGTCCGGGTTGGGGGGTGAGTTCACCCCTCCACTTT
>TRBV15|NA|NA|TRBJ2-5|14
CATSRDGGLFPQYF
TGTGCCACCAGCAGAGATGGGGGACTTTTTCCCCAGTACTTC
>TRBV2|NA|NA|TRBJ2-1|14
CASTPTGSYNEQFF
TGTGCCAGCACACCAACAGGGTCCTACAATGAGCAGTTCTTC